The T cell receptor (beta chain) under discussion was sequenced for a study of T-cell reconstitution after alpha-beta-depleted transplantation in children. This clonotype appeared many times. Its antigen remains unidentified. Whole-study results and caveats: Two months or so post-transplant, alpha-beta T cells reportedly derived from several hundred expanded graft clones. Newly made T cells mostly supplied T-cell counts and diversity one year after transplant.

Unique molecular identifiers featured in how the TCRbeta library was prepared. In TCRdb, the PCR reads were re-called with MiXCR into one record per CDR3 protein. The sample lists 10,000 or so distinct CDR3 sequences, around 13% seen once, with approximately 50% in the top ten. The TCR was taken from a male patient aged 10-17 years who had a stem cell transplant for acute lymphoblastic leukemia, so the T cells may come from the graft donor. This specimen consisted of PBMCs, mostly from graft donor cells, obtained 60 days after TCRalphabeta/CD19-depleted stem cell transplant.

The CDR3 nucleotides read TGTGCCAGCAGTCCGGGGGTTAACAGGGGGCATCGGACTGAAGCTTTCTTT. As protein: CASSPGVNRGHRTEAFF. V usage is TRBV12-3 or TRBV12-4 and J usage is TRBJ1-1; 9 bases map to TRBD1. Trimming removed 5 bases from V and 5 bases from J; junction bases left unmatched: 15. This CDR3 is 17 amino acids long.